The 15 T cell receptor beta chains below were found in one sample sequenced in a study of T cell responses to AZD1222 COVID-19 vaccine. Only in-frame clones appear in the TCRdb table, and some are missing; sequencing was by immunoSEQ multiplex PCR. The table records 120,000 or so clones, 84% of them present only once. The material was peripheral blood, obtained 28 days after the second AZD1222 dose. The receptors shown here come from an adult who received the AZD1222 COVID-19 vaccine.

The CDR3 spells CASSIIQGITTEAFF. CDR3 bases: TGTGCCAGCAGTATCATACAGGGGATAACCACTGAAGCTTTCTTT. The chain joins TRBV27 to TRBJ1-1; 7 bases align to TRBD1. CDR1 and CDR2 (germline): MNHEY, SMNVEV (reference sequence). The length of the CDR3 is 15 residues. J was trimmed by 4 bases and V by 5 bases; bases with no gene match: 10.

The chain carries TRBV5-1 and TRBJ1-1, with 7 bases aligning to TRBD1. CDR3 length: 14 residues. Germline lookup yields CDR1 SGHRS and CDR2 YFSETQ. The J segment lost 1 base and the V segment lost 4 bases, leaving 4 bases of the junction unmatched. The CDR3 sequence: CASSPQGGNTEAFF. DNA for the CDR3: TGCGCCAGCAGCCCCCAGGGGGGGAACACTGAAGCTTTCTTT.

The chain uses TRBV28 and TRBJ1-3, with D uncertain. The V gene's germline CDR1 is MDHEN and CDR2 SYDVKM. There are 15 residues in the CDR3. The germline V and J ends were trimmed by 5 bases and 1 base, with 12 bases remaining between them. In DNA form, the CDR3 reads TGTGCCAGCAGTCCCCCACTGCCATCTGGAAACACCATATATTTT. Protein product: CASSPPLPSGNTIYF.

The chain links TRBV24-1 to TRBJ1-2, with TRBD1 as a possible D gene (6 bases). Deletions cut 5 bases from V and 3 bases from J, with 9 bases between. Per the germline V gene, CDR1 is KGHDR and CDR2 is SFDVKD. The CDR3 runs 13 residues. The CDR3 region is CATSGTAYYGYTF. The CDR3, as DNA: TGTGCCACCAGTGGGACAGCCTACTATGGCTACACCTTC.

The gene calls are TRBV11-2 and TRBJ1-2, with a possible D match to TRBD1 (6 bases). This CDR3 is 13 amino acids long. V dropped 5 bases and J dropped 4 bases, with 11 bases sitting between them. CDR1 and CDR2 from the germline V gene are SGHAT and FQNNGV. The CDR3 sequence is CASSKGQIYGYTF. The DNA of the CDR3 is TGTGCCAGCAGCAAAGGACAGATCTATGGCTACACCTTC.

V is TRBV19 and J is TRBJ1-5; D call uncertain. The CDR3 is made up of 16 amino acids. Germline V gene lookup returns CDR1 LNHDA and CDR2 SQIVND (reference sequence). With 2 bases removed from V and 2 bases from J, the gap between germline ends came to 13 bases. CDR3: CASSIWSRGGNQPQHF. CDR3 bases: TGTGCCAGTAGTATATGGTCCCGCGGGGGCAATCAGCCCCAGCATTTT. Drawing the rest from reference TRBV19 and TRBJ1-5, the complete variable domain is DGGITQSPKYLFRKEGQNVTLSCEQNLNHDAMYWYRQDPGQGLRLIYYSQIVNDFQKGDIAEGYSVSREKKESFPLTVTSAQKNPTAFYLCASSIWSRGGNQPQHFGDGTRLSIL.

This clone was seen only a few times. This chain uses TRBV6-1 with TRBJ2-1, with D hard to call. The germline V gene encodes CDR1 MNHNS and CDR2 SASEGT. This CDR3 contains 11 residues. Trimming stripped 2 bases from V and 13 bases from J, with 9 bases between. CDR3 amino acids: CASSELRPQFF. The CDR3 DNA reads as TGTGCCAGCAGTGAACTTCGCCCACAGTTCTTC.

This CDR3 reads CAISGTPGGVNEKLFF. The DNA for the CDR3 is TGTGCCATCAGCGGTACCCCAGGGGGGGTTAATGAAAAACTGTTTTTT. The rearrangement links TRBV10-3 to TRBJ1-4, with 7 nucleotides matching TRBD1. With 6 bases clipped from V and 4 bases from J, the junction kept 11 bases outside the gene matches. This CDR3 region has 16 residues. Germline V CDR1 and CDR2: ENHRY, SYGVKD.

V and J are TRBV10-1 and TRBJ1-2, with no clear D. Germline V CDR1 and CDR2: WNHNN, SYGVQD (reference sequence). V was shortened by 4 bases and J by 0 bases, with 6 bases between the two germline ends. The CDR3 consists of 13 residues. For the CDR3, the DNA is TGCGCCAGCAGTGCCCAACCTAACTATGGCTACACCTTC. Protein product: CASSAQPNYGYTF.

The chain couples TRBV6-2 or TRBV6-3 to TRBJ1-5; the D is unclear. Germline loops: CDR1 MNHEY, CDR2 SVGEGT. The V gene lost 6 bases and the J gene lost 1 base, with 10 bases spanning the gap. CDR3 size: 14 residues. The CDR3 sequence is CASSSRMSNQPQHF. In DNA form, the CDR3 reads TGTGCCAGCAGCTCCAGGATGAGCAATCAGCCCCAGCATTTT.

The V gene is TRBV6-6, the J gene TRBJ2-7, with a tentative D call TRBD1 (5 bases). The V and J ends lost 5 bases and 1 base respectively, with 12 bases between them. The CDR3 spans 14 residues. CDR1 and CDR2 from the germline V gene are MNHNY and SVGAGI (reference sequence). The CDR3 is CASSGLTASYEQYF. In nucleotides, the CDR3 is TGTGCCAGCAGTGGGTTGACAGCGTCCTACGAGCAGTACTTC.

This chain joins TRBV6-5 and TRBJ2-6; D may be TRBD1 (5 bases). Germline-derived CDR1 and CDR2 are MNHEY and SVGAGI. Trimming pared 0 bases from V and 3 bases from J, leaving 6 bases between. The CDR3 is made up of 15 amino acids. The CDR3 is CASSYSGDGANVLTF. The CDR3 DNA reads TGTGCCAGCAGTTACTCAGGGGATGGGGCCAACGTCCTGACTTTC.

The chain joins TRBV5-1 to TRBJ2-7; D may be TRBD1 or TRBD2 (5 bases each). Germline V lookup: CDR1 SGHRS, CDR2 YFSETQ. The CDR3 runs 13 residues. V was pared by 4 bases and J by 0 bases, with 8 bases between. The CDR3 loop reads CASSEGSSYEQYF. The CDR3 coding sequence is TGCGCCAGCAGCGAGGGGAGCTCCTACGAGCAGTACTTC.

The chain employs TRBV18 and TRBJ2-2; D is uncertain. There are 16 residues in the CDR3. Trimming left V 5 bases short and J 4 bases short, with 17 bases between. Germline V CDR1 and CDR2: KGHSH, LQKENI. DNA of the CDR3: TGTGCCAGCTCATCCAGACTGGCCTCGGGCACCGGGGAGCTGTTTTTT. Encoded protein: CASSSRLASGTGELFF.

This sequence joins TRBV10-3 and TRBJ1-4; D may be TRBD1 (5 bases). The germline gives CDR1 ENHRY, CDR2 SYGVKD. The CDR3 sequence is 16 residues long. The V and J ends lost 3 bases and 6 bases respectively, with 17 bases between them. The CDR3: CAISDTRGKEDEKLFF. CDR3 DNA: TGTGCCATCAGTGACACCCGGGGGAAGGAGGATGAAAAACTGTTTTTT.